This T cell receptor (beta chain) was identified in a study of cytomegalovirus exposure and HLA in healthy donors. Study outcomes and limitations: Researchers counted around 180 TCR beta chains as cytomegalovirus-associated.

Measured with immunoSEQ multiplex PCR; TCRdb has only the in-frame clones, and not every one. The sample records 250,000 to 350,000 clones, 75% to 90% being singletons. Details on this clone: Antigen unknown.

V lost 4 bases, J lost 3 bases, and 4 bases stayed unmatched. The CDR3 totals 14 residues. Germline V gene data show CDR1 as SGHDT and CDR2 as YYEEEE. The specimen was PBMCs. The rearrangement uses TRBV5-6 and TRBJ1-3, with TRBD1 matching 7 bases. The TCR was taken from a young woman in good health and CMV-seropositive. CDR3 amino acids: CASSLQGSGNTIYF. CDR3 sequence (DNA): TGTGCCAGCAGCCTACAGGGGAGTGGAAACACCATATATTTT.